One sample yielded the 30 T cell receptor beta chains listed below, sequenced in a study of cytomegalovirus exposure and HLA in healthy donors. The PCR made use of 60 Vbeta and 13 Jbeta primers. Libraries were prepared by immunoSEQ multiplex PCR; TCRdb keeps only in-frame clonotypes and omits some of them. The sample has under 200,000 clones, approximately 85% seen once. Sample: PBMCs. The receptors originated from a woman in her fifties or sixties in good health and CMV-seronegative.

The J gene is TRBJ2-2, the V gene TRBV7-9; 7 bases agree with TRBD1. Germline V gene data show CDR1 as SEHNR and CDR2 as FQNEAQ (reference sequence). V gave up 5 bases and J gave up 2 bases; unmatched junction bases: 8. The CDR3 sequence is 16 residues long. CDR3 sequence reads: CASSPQGQRNTGELFF. DNA of the CDR3: TGTGCCAGCAGCCCCCAGGGACAGCGAAACACCGGGGAGCTGTTTTTT.

This rearrangement joins TRBV6-6 to TRBJ1-1; weak D call: TRBD1 (6 bases). V dropped 2 bases and J dropped 3 bases, with 7 bases sitting between them. CDR1 and CDR2 (germline): MNHNY, SVGAGI (reference sequence). This CDR3 comprises 13 residues. CDR3 residues: CASSYGGYTEAFF. The DNA for the CDR3 is TGTGCCAGCAGTTACGGGGGCTACACTGAAGCTTTCTTT.

The chain links TRBV28 to TRBJ2-1, with 7 bases aligning to TRBD1. Germline lookup yields CDR1 MDHEN and CDR2 SYDVKM. The CDR3 has 12 amino acids. Losses at the gene ends were 5 bases for V and 9 bases for J; bases not matched to a gene: 4. CDR3 sequence reads: CASSPQGLEQFF. The DNA for the CDR3 is TGTGCCAGCAGTCCACAGGGGCTTGAGCAGTTCTTC.

Comment on this clone: At one end, the junction sequence differs from germline, possibly due to a read error. V gene TRBV5-1 combines with J gene TRBJ2-7; D possibly corresponds to TRBD1 (6 bases). This CDR3 has 13 residues. Looked up from germline, CDR1 is SGHRS and CDR2 is YFSETQ. CDR3 coding DNA: TGCGTCAGCAGCTGGACAGCGGAGTACGAGCAGTACTTC. Protein sequence: CVSSWTAEYEQYF.

V usage is TRBV30 and J usage is TRBJ1-3; D possibly corresponds to TRBD1 (6 bases). CDR1 is GTSNPN, CDR2 SVGIG, per germline (reference sequence). Deletions cut 1 base from V and 4 bases from J, with 14 bases between. This CDR3 has 15 residues. In DNA, the CDR3 is TGTGCCTGGAGTGCCAGGGGTAGCCCAGGAAACACCATATATTTT. Translation: CAWSARGSPGNTIYF.

The chain is built from TRBV6-5 and TRBJ1-5; D is unresolved. The CDR3 extends over 13 amino acids. The V gene lost 0 bases and the J gene lost 7 bases, with 7 bases spanning the gap. Per the germline V gene, CDR1 is MNHEY and CDR2 is SVGAGI. The CDR3 bases are TGTGCCAGCAGTTACTCGATGGCACAGCCCCAGCATTTT. It encodes CASSYSMAQPQHF.

The chain uses TRBV4-3 and TRBJ2-7, with 10 bases identical to TRBD2. Germline trimming cut 1 base from V and 3 bases from J; bases unmatched to any gene: 3. This CDR3 is built from 15 residues. The germline CDR1 and CDR2 sequences are LGHNA and YSLEER. The CDR3 region is CASSQVASGSYEQYF. The CDR3 DNA is TGCGCCAGCAGCCAAGTGGCTAGCGGGAGCTACGAGCAGTACTTC.

The rearrangement uses TRBV5-1 and TRBJ1-6; 7 positions match TRBD1. V was pared by 4 bases and J by 4 bases, with 8 bases of the junction left unmatched. CDR1 and CDR2 (germline): SGHRS, YFSETQ. CDR3 size: 16 residues. The CDR3 here is CASSRDREEYNSPLHF. The CDR3 DNA reads as TGCGCCAGCAGCCGTGACAGGGAAGAATATAATTCACCCCTCCACTTT.

The chain uses TRBV5-1 and TRBJ2-2, with TRBD1 identical over 7 bases. This CDR3 has 15 amino acids. Per germline, CDR1 SGHRS and CDR2 YFSETQ. The trim removed 3 bases at V and 2 bases at J, leaving 4 bases unmatched. The CDR3 here is CASSSGTDNTGELFF. The CDR3 region has the DNA TGCGCCAGCAGCTCCGGGACAGATAACACCGGGGAGCTGTTTTTT.

This clone appeared once. V is TRBV4-1 and J is TRBJ1-6; D is possibly TRBD1 (6 bases). This CDR3 contains 16 residues. CDR1 and CDR2 from the germline V gene are MGHRA and YSYEKL. Trimming removed 4 bases from V and 7 bases from J, with 17 bases in between. The CDR3 nucleotides read TGCGCCAGCAGCCCGAGTACAGGGAACACAAATTCACCCCTCCACTTT. Encoded protein: CASSPSTGNTNSPLHF.

V and J are TRBV5-1 and TRBJ2-7; 8 nucleotides align to TRBD1. The V gene end was trimmed by 2 bases and the J gene end by 1 base; junction bases not matched to a gene: 5. The CDR3 runs to 15 residues. CDR1 SGHRS and CDR2 YFSETQ come from the germline V gene. CDR3 protein: CASSFGTGLSYEQYF. CDR3 DNA: TGCGCCAGCAGCTTCGGGACAGGTCTTTCCTACGAGCAGTACTTC.

This chain links TRBV15 with TRBJ2-1; D call uncertain. Germline-derived CDR1 and CDR2 are LNHNV and YYDKDF (reference sequence). Trimming removed 0 bases from V and 2 bases from J, with 11 bases in between. The CDR3 spans 16 residues. In nucleotides, the CDR3 is TGTGCCACCAGCAGAGATAGCTCTAGTACCTACAATGAGCAGTTCTTC. Translation gives CATSRDSSSTYNEQFF.

The genes are TRBV4-1 and TRBJ2-5; 7 bases fit TRBD1. CDR1 and CDR2 from the germline V gene are MGHRA and YSYEKL. The CDR3 runs 15 residues. With 3 bases clipped from V and 0 bases from J, the junction kept 4 bases outside the gene matches. The CDR3 protein is CASSHSGTDQETQYF. For the CDR3, the DNA is TGCGCCAGCAGCCATTCCGGGACAGACCAAGAGACCCAGTACTTC.

The CDR3 loop is CASSPGTGPNEQFF. Written as DNA, the CDR3 is TGTGCCAGCTCACCAGGGACAGGCCCGAATGAGCAGTTCTTC. The chain joins TRBV18 to TRBJ2-1, with 8 bases matching TRBD1. Germline assignment: CDR1 KGHSH and CDR2 LQKENI. The length of the CDR3 is 14 residues. The V segment lost 2 bases and the J segment 7 bases; nucleotides outside the gene matches: 4.

CDR3 sequence (DNA): TGTGCCAGCAGCTTGGGGAGCGGGAGGGGGACAGATACGCAGTATTTT. Translating gives CASSLGSGRGTDTQYF. The genes are TRBV5-4 and TRBJ2-3, with TRBD2 matching over 10 bases. Trimming removed 0 bases from V and 3 bases from J; junction bases left unmatched: 4. Per germline, CDR1 SGHNT and CDR2 YYREEE (reference sequence). The CDR3 consists of 16 residues.

The genes are TRBV6-4 and TRBJ2-1; TRBD2 agrees at 10 bases. The CDR3 length is 20 residues. Germline V gives CDR1 MRHNA, CDR2 SNTAGT. Losses at the gene ends were 2 bases for V and 1 base for J; bases not matched to a gene: 14. The CDR3 DNA reads TGTGCCAGCAGTGACCCCGCTAGCGGGGGACGAAACAGGTCCTACAATGAGCAGTTCTTC. Amino acid sequence: CASSDPASGGRNRSYNEQFF.

The chain combines TRBV15 with TRBJ2-7, with 8 bases fitting TRBD1. The CDR3 length is 14 residues. J lost 5 bases, V lost 3 bases, and 6 bases had no gene match. CDR1 is LNHNV, CDR2 YYDKDF, per germline (reference sequence). CDR3 nucleotides: TGTGCCACCAGCAGCGGACAGGGTAGCCACGAGCAGTACTTC. Its translation is CATSSGQGSHEQYF.

As for this clone: A read error may account for a junction end that differs from germline. The chain is built from TRBV30 and TRBJ2-1, with 7 bases fitting TRBD2. CDR1 GTSNPN and CDR2 SVGIG come from the germline V gene (reference sequence). The CDR3 sequence is 18 residues long. As DNA, the CDR3 is TGTGCCTGGGGTGTCCCGTCTTCGGGACTACCCGCCTACAATGAGCAGTTCTTC. Translating it yields CAWGVPSSGLPAYNEQFF.

In regard to this clone: As the CDR3 is not closed by the conserved phenylalanine or tryptophan, this likely results from a read error. It is unclear where the CDR3 begins or ends on the DNA, so no DNA is shown, and the CDR3 is as TCRdb lists it. The rearrangement uses TRBV30 and TRBJ2-7; the table's D call, TRBD1, has no DNA check behind it. The CDR3 comprises 13 residues, both ends counted. CDR1 is GTSNPN, CDR2 SVGIG, per germline (reference sequence). Here the CDR3 reads CAWSEGGQGFPVY.

The V and J genes are TRBV30 and TRBJ2-1, with TRBD2 matching over 16 bases. V lost 3 bases and J lost 10; bases outside the gene matches: 12. The CDR3 covers 17 residues. Germline lookup yields CDR1 GTSNPN and CDR2 SVGIG (reference sequence). For the CDR3, the DNA is TGTGCCTGGAGCGGGACTAGCGGGAGGGCCTTCCCCAGGGAGCAGTTCTTC. Translating gives CAWSGTSGRAFPREQFF.

The CDR3 loop reads CASIRSVNGEQFF. DNA for the CDR3: TGTGCCAGCATTAGATCCGTAAACGGGGAGCAGTTCTTC. V and J are TRBV6-6 and TRBJ2-1; D uncertain. The length of the CDR3 is 13 residues. The V end lost 7 bases, the J end lost 10 bases, and 17 bases lay between the germline ends. CDR1 MNHNY and CDR2 SVGAGI come from the germline V gene (reference sequence).

The chain uses TRBV6-5 and TRBJ2-1; tentative D call: TRBD2 (5 bases). The V gene's germline CDR1 is MNHEY and CDR2 SVGAGI. Trimming cost V 4 bases and J 5 bases, with 12 bases left between them. The CDR3 has 14 residues. DNA for the CDR3: TGTGCCAGCAGTTTTCGGGATAGCCACAATGAGCAGTTCTTC. Protein product: CASSFRDSHNEQFF.

The CDR3 bases are TGTGCCAGTCTGGGGCCCGTGAACACAGGGGGAGGCGTGAATAGCAATCAGCCCCAGCATTTT. Its translation is CASLGPVNTGGGVNSNQPQHF. The rearrangement joins TRBV2 to TRBJ1-5, with TRBD1 matching over 8 bases. Germline values: CDR1 SNHLY, CDR2 FYNNEI. Losses at the gene ends were 9 bases for V and 0 bases for J; bases not matched to a gene: 25. This CDR3 region has 21 residues. Based on the CDR3 plus reference TRBV2 and TRBJ1-5, the full variable domain is EPEVTQTPSHQVTQMGQEVILRCVPISNHLYFYWYRQILGQKVEFLVSFYNNEISEKSEIFDDQFSVERPDGSNFTLKIRSTKLEDSAMYFCASLGPVNTGGGVNSNQPQHFGDGTRLSIL.

The chain links TRBV5-1 to TRBJ2-3, with D tentatively TRBD2 (6 bases). Trimming took off 4 bases at V and 1 base at J, with 13 bases between the two ends. Germline lookup yields CDR1 SGHRS and CDR2 YFSETQ. The CDR3 runs 15 residues. The CDR3: CASSRVTGGTDTQYF. The DNA for the CDR3 is TGCGCCAGCAGCCGAGTAACGGGGGGCACAGATACGCAGTATTTT.

In its sample, this clone was seen once. The chain combines TRBV9 with TRBJ2-1; D not certain. Germline V CDR1 and CDR2: SGDLS, YYNGEE. This CDR3 is 16 amino acids long. The V and J ends lost 1 base and 3 bases respectively, with 14 bases between them. The CDR3 loop reads CASSVKADFLYNEQFF. CDR3 DNA: TGTGCCAGCAGCGTAAAGGCAGACTTCCTCTACAATGAGCAGTTCTTC.

This clone was detected a few times. This chain uses TRBV28 with TRBJ1-5; D might be TRBD1 (5 bases). Germline CDR1 MDHEN, CDR2 SYDVKM. This CDR3 has 14 amino acids. The germline V and J ends were trimmed by 2 bases and 3 bases, with 8 bases remaining between them. CDR3 in DNA: TGTGCCAGCAGTTTAGGGGCAGTCAATCAGCCCCAGCATTTT. Residues: CASSLGAVNQPQHF.

The CDR3 DNA follows: TGCGCCAGCAGCTTGGCCTCATTAGCGGGAGGCAATAATGAGCAGTTCTTC. It yields the protein CASSLASLAGGNNEQFF. This sequence joins TRBV5-1 and TRBJ2-1; the match to TRBD2 covers 10 bases. Unmatched junction bases numbered 10, after V lost 0 bases and J lost 7 bases. In germline, CDR1 is SGHRS, CDR2 YFSETQ. This CDR3 contains 17 residues.

This clone was observed a handful of times. The chain is built from TRBV11-3 and TRBJ2-1; D perhaps matches TRBD2 (6 bases). This CDR3 has 14 amino acids. The V gene lost 3 bases and the J gene lost 0 bases, with 6 bases spanning the gap. CDR1 is SGHNT, CDR2 YENEEA, per germline. The CDR3 is CASSFGGSYNEQFF. In nucleotides, the CDR3 is TGTGCCAGCAGCTTCGGGGGCTCCTACAATGAGCAGTTCTTC. Supplemented by reference TRBV11-3 and TRBJ2-1, the full variable domain reads EAGVVQSPRYKIIEKKQPVAFWCNPISGHNTLYWYLQNLGQGPELLIRYENEEAVDDSQLPKDRFSAERLKGVDSTLKIQPAELGDSAVYLCASSFGGSYNEQFFGPGTRLTVL.

The chain links TRBV7-2 to TRBJ2-5, with 12 bases identical to TRBD2. There are 14 residues in the CDR3. V lost 4 bases, J lost 4 bases, and 1 base stayed unmatched. The germline gives CDR1 SGHTA, CDR2 FQGNSA. The DNA for the CDR3 is TGTGCCAGCAGCTCGGGACTAGCGGGAGAGACCCAGTACTTC. It encodes CASSSGLAGETQYF.

This clone was seen a few times. The chain couples TRBV5-1 to TRBJ2-2; 9 nucleotides agree with TRBD1. From germline, CDR1 is SGHRS and CDR2 YFSETQ. V dropped 4 bases and J dropped 0; count of bases not matched to a gene: 7. The CDR3 runs to 17 residues. CDR3 residues: CASSLDRGGSNTGELFF. In DNA form, the CDR3 reads TGCGCCAGCAGCCTGGACAGGGGAGGCTCGAACACCGGGGAGCTGTTTTTT.